This T cell receptor beta chain is from a study of CD8 T cells in ankylosing spondylitis. There are a few counts of this clonotype. What it binds is not known. Study-wide findings and caveats: Both synovial fluid and blood in reactive arthritis had previously been reported to carry some motif variants. Those disease-linked clones were CD8+; they were also relatively rare in peripheral blood.

With 9 bases removed from V and 5 bases from J, the gap between germline ends came to 19 bases. This CDR3 has 15 residues. CDR1 and CDR2 from the germline V gene are SNHLY and FYNNEI. TCRdb processed the 5' RACE reads anew with MiXCR; each CDR3 protein has one entry. The sample holds about 92,000 distinct CDR3 sequences, about 9.1% seen once. The specimen sequenced was blood, either unsorted or a sorted T cell fraction (not recorded which). The sequence was obtained from a male donor with ankylosing spondylitis or in good health (not recorded which). The chain has TRBV2 and TRBJ2-2; a weak D match, TRBD1 (6 bases). The CDR3 spells CASNTGTTETGELFF. CDR3 sequence (DNA): TGTGCCAGTAATACCGGGACAACTGAAACCGGGGAGCTGTTTTTT.